This is a list of T cell receptor beta chains from one sample in a study of regulatory T cells in long-lasting Graves disease. TCRdb re-called the multiplex PCR reads with MiXCR, one entry per CDR3 protein. The data hold some 560,000 distinct CDR3 sequences, with approximately 16% observed a single time. The sample was also linked to a second study, of T cells in Graves' hyperthyroidism and ophthalmopathy.

The source material was peripheral blood mononuclear cells (PBMCs), sampled at new diagnosis, from a patient treated with antithyroid drugs. Receptors originate from a woman aged 40 to 65 with Graves disease. Both conserved end residues are part of each CDR3. D genes are given only for firm matches. Part of the rows lack a size; the others show once, few, many or a class for expanded clones.

>many|TRBJ2-5|TRBV18|TRBD1
TGTGCCAGCTCAAACAGGGGAATCTCAGAGACCCAGTACTTC
CASSNRGISETQYF
>.|TRBJ1-1|TRBV10-3|.
TGTGCCATCAGTGAGACCCTAGGAAACACTGAAGCTTTCTTT
CAISETLGNTEAFF
>few|TRBJ2-3|TRBV5-4|TRBD2
TGTGCCAGCAGCTTGAGAACTAGCGGGGGGAACACAGATACGCAGTATTTT
CASSLRTSGGNTDTQYF
>many|TRBJ1-6|TRBV6-2/TRBV6-3|.
TGTGCCACCCTGTTTGCATCCTATAATTCACCCCTCCACTTT
CATLFASYNSPLHF
>many|TRBJ2-1|TRBV11-2|.
TGTGCCAGCAGTCAGGAGGGGGATTCCTACAATGAGCAGTTCTTC
CASSQEGDSYNEQFF
>few|TRBJ1-6|TRBV6-1|.
TGTGCCAGCAGGGGGGAGGCCTTCATGGAATCACCCCTCCACTTT
CASRGEAFMESPLHF
>few|TRBJ1-3|TRBV19|.
TGTGCCAGTAGTATGAGGGGTAAGGACAGACTTTTCTCTGGAAACACCATATATTTT
CASSMRGKDRLFSGNTIYF
>many|TRBJ1-1|TRBV6-1|TRBD1
TGTGCCAGCAGCGACAGGGGAGGCCCTGAAGCTTTCTTT
CASSDRGGPEAFF
>few|TRBJ1-5|TRBV12-3/TRBV12-4|.
TGTGCCAGCAGTCGAGTAGGGGGTAACAATCAGCCCCAGCATTTT
CASSRVGGNNQPQHF
>many|TRBJ1-6|TRBV2|.
TGTGCCAGCAACGGCCGGGGGTATAATTCACCCCTCCACTTT
CASNGRGYNSPLHF
>.|TRBJ2-2|TRBV6-1|.
TGTGCCAGCAGTGAAGTGGGAGGTTGGCAGGGGGGTACCGGGGAGCTGTTTTTT
CASSEVGGWQGGTGELFF
>.|TRBJ1-3|TRBV5-1|.
TGCGCCAGCAGCTTGGGGGACACGTCCTCTGGAAACACCATATATTTT
CASSLGDTSSGNTIYF
>few|TRBJ2-5|TRBV11-1|TRBD1
TGTGCCAGCAGCGTGGGACAGCAAGAGATCCAGTACTTC
CASSVGQQEIQYF
>.|TRBJ1-6|TRBV6-2/TRBV6-3|TRBD1
TGTGCCAGCAGCACGATCGGACAGGGGCGAGGATCACCCCTCCACTTT
CASSTIGQGRGSPLHF
>many|TRBJ1-2|TRBV12-3/TRBV12-4|.
TGTGCCAGCACCGCTCTAACGGGGCATGGCTACACCTTC
CASTALTGHGYTF
>many|TRBJ1-6|TRBV12-3/TRBV12-4|.
TGTGCCAGCGGAGAAGTGAGGTCACCCCTCCACTTT
CASGEVRSPLHF
>.|TRBJ2-1|TRBV5-1|TRBD1
TGCGCCAGCAGCTTGAGTCAGGGGGCAAATGAGCAGTTCTTC
CASSLSQGANEQFF
>few|TRBJ1-4|TRBV7-6|.
TGTGCCAGCAGCACCCCCTTGGGGAACTCAAATGAAAAACTGTTTTTT
CASSTPLGNSNEKLFF
>many|TRBJ2-7|TRBV13|.
TGTGCCAGCAGCCCGGGCCGGCGGTACGAGCAGTACTTC
CASSPGRRYEQYF
>few|TRBJ2-2|TRBV12-3/TRBV12-4|.
TGTGCCAGCAGTTCGGGGGGCCCGAACACCGGGGAGCTGTTTTTT
CASSSGGPNTGELFF
>many|TRBJ1-5|TRBV12-3/TRBV12-4|TRBD1
TGTGCCAGCAGTCGGGGACAGGGGTTCGGTCAGCCCCAGCATTTT
CASSRGQGFGQPQHF
>few|TRBJ2-3|TRBV6-2/TRBV6-3|TRBD2
TGTGCCAGCAGTACCCTCCGACTAGCGAGGGGCTTGCACACAGATACGCAGTATTTT
CASSTLRLARGLHTDTQYF
>.|TRBJ2-1|TRBV19|TRBD1
TGTGCCAGTAGTAGTCCACCCGGACAGGACTCCTACAATGAGCAGTTCTTC
CASSSPPGQDSYNEQFF
>many|TRBJ2-5|TRBV6-1|.
TGTGCCAGCAGCCGCACAGGAAGGGAGACCCAGTACTTC
CASSRTGRETQYF
>many|TRBJ2-3|TRBV20-1|TRBD2
TGCAGTGCTAGGGTAGCGGGGGGTACAGATACGCAGTATTTT
CSARVAGGTDTQYF
>.|TRBJ1-5|TRBV19|.
TGTGCCAGTAGAAATAACAGAGACAATCAGCCCCAGCATTTT
CASRNNRDNQPQHF
>few|TRBJ2-2|TRBV27|.
TGTGCCAGCAGTTTTAGGGTTTCGGGGCGCGGAACCGGGGAGCTGTTTTTT
CASSFRVSGRGTGELFF
>many|TRBJ1-2|TRBV12-3/TRBV12-4|.
TGTGCCAGCAGTTCCGGGAGGTCTGGCTATGGCTACACCTTC
CASSSGRSGYGYTF
>.|TRBJ1-1|TRBV7-9|.
TGTGCCAGCATCAGTACCCAGGGTAGGACTGAAGCTTTCTTT
CASISTQGRTEAFF
>few|TRBJ1-3|TRBV5-1|TRBD1
TGCGCCAGCAGCTCCGACAGGGCCCCTGGAAACACCATATATTTT
CASSSDRAPGNTIYF
>many|TRBJ1-2|TRBV3-1|.
TGTGCCAGCAGCCATAGATGGAATAGCTATGGCTACACCTTC
CASSHRWNSYGYTF
>many|TRBJ1-3|TRBV12-3/TRBV12-4|.
TGTGCCAGCAGCCCCGGGGGCGGAAACACCATATATTTT
CASSPGGGNTIYF
>once|TRBJ2-7|TRBV20-1|TRBD2
TGCAGTGCTCTGGCTAGCGGGGGGGAGTACTTC
CSALASGGEYF
>few|TRBJ1-1|TRBV6-1|.
TGTGCCAGCAGTGGATTCGAAGGTACTGAAGCTTTCTTT
CASSGFEGTEAFF
>many|TRBJ2-5|TRBV20-1|.
TGCAGTGTTTCAAATCGTGAGACCCAGTACTTC
CSVSNRETQYF
>.|TRBJ2-3|TRBV11-2|TRBD2
TGTGCCAGCAGCTTAGGTACTCGCGGGGGGCCAACAGATACGCAGTATTTT
CASSLGTRGGPTDTQYF
>many|TRBJ2-7|TRBV5-1|TRBD1
TGCGCCAGCAAAGGGACAGGGGAATTCTACGAGCAGTACTTC
CASKGTGEFYEQYF
>.|TRBJ1-1|TRBV20-1|.
TGCAGTGCTAGAGATACGAAGGTTGAAGCTTTCTTT
CSARDTKVEAFF
>many|TRBJ2-3|TRBV6-2/TRBV6-3|TRBD2
TGTGCCAGCAGTTCCCAACTCGGACTAGCGGGGGCAGATACGCAGTATTTT
CASSSQLGLAGADTQYF
>.|TRBJ1-1|TRBV6-2/TRBV6-3|.
TGTGCCAGCAGCACCCGGCAGAACACTGAAGCTTTCTTT
CASSTRQNTEAFF
>.|TRBJ2-1|TRBV6-1|TRBD2
TGTGCCAGCAGTGAAAAGCGGGGGGGCGGTTCCTACAATGAGCAGTTCTTC
CASSEKRGGGSYNEQFF